This entry lists 25 T cell receptor beta chains sequenced from one sample in a study of blood T cell repertoires in COVID-19. The assay was immunoSEQ multiplex PCR, and TCRdb's table has in-frame clones only and misses some. The table includes under 200,000 clones, about four fifths detected once. Sequencing used peripheral blood. Receptor source: a middle-aged woman with COVID-19, enrolled during active disease.

This chain uses TRBV2 with TRBJ1-4; D is possibly TRBD1 (5 bases). Germline-derived CDR1 and CDR2 are SNHLY and FYNNEI. The CDR3 runs to 14 residues. Trimming took 7 bases from V and 7 from J, leaving 16 bases between them. CDR3 residues: CASIEGMGGEKLFF. DNA of the CDR3: TGTGCCAGCATCGAGGGGATGGGGGGTGAAAAACTGTTTTTT.

The chain employs TRBV3-1 (or the pseudogene TRBV3-2) and TRBJ2-7; TRBD2 matches 8 bases. V lost 1 base, J lost 2 bases, and 4 bases stayed unmatched. The germline gives CDR1 LGHDT, CDR2 YNNKEL (reference sequence). This CDR3 contains 15 residues. The CDR3 nucleotides are TGTGCCAGCAGCCAAGCCCCGGGAGGGACCTACGAGCAGTACTTC. The encoded protein is CASSQAPGGTYEQYF.

V gene TRBV19 combines with J gene TRBJ2-7, with 7 bases aligning to TRBD1. The CDR3 contains 14 residues. V was pared by 6 bases and J by 2 bases, with 7 bases of the junction left unmatched. CDR1 and CDR2 (germline): LNHDA, SQIVND (reference sequence). The CDR3 nucleotides read TGTGCCAGTAGGACGACAGGGTCAACCTACGAGCAGTACTTC. It specifies CASRTTGSTYEQYF. The complete variable domain, with remaining parts taken from reference TRBV19 and TRBJ2-7, reads DGGITQSPKYLFRKEGQNVTLSCEQNLNHDAMYWYRQDPGQGLRLIYYSQIVNDFQKGDIAEGYSVSREKKESFPLTVTSAQKNPTAFYLCASRTTGSTYEQYFGPGTRLTVT.

In regard to this clone: Other nucleotide sequences in the sample specify the same CDR3. V is TRBV5-1 and J is TRBJ1-2, with D possibly matching TRBD1 (5 bases). Germline CDR1 is SGHRS and CDR2 is YFSETQ. The CDR3 totals 13 residues. V dropped 0 bases and J dropped 5 bases, with 8 bases sitting between them. This chain's CDR3 is CASSLAGDYGYTF. DNA of the CDR3: TGCGCCAGCAGCTTGGCGGGGGATTATGGCTACACCTTC.

This clone was detected once. V is TRBV24-1 and J is TRBJ2-1; TRBD1 agrees at 7 bases. CDR1 and CDR2 from the germline V gene are KGHDR and SFDVKD. The ends lost 3 bases at V and 13 bases at J; junction bases unmatched: 8. The CDR3 is 13 residues long. CDR3 protein: CATSDRYGTDQFF. The DNA of the CDR3 is TGTGCCACCAGTGATCGATACGGGACAGACCAGTTCTTC.

V gene TRBV27 combines with J gene TRBJ2-1, with TRBD2 matching over 8 bases. Germline assignment: CDR1 MNHEY and CDR2 SMNVEV (reference sequence). The CDR3 extends over 18 amino acids. Unmatched junction bases numbered 12, after V lost 5 bases and J lost 0 bases. CDR3 in amino acids: CASSTQSSSGGSYNEQFF. In DNA, the CDR3 is TGTGCCAGCAGTACCCAGTCGTCGAGCGGGGGCTCCTACAATGAGCAGTTCTTC.

The chain carries TRBV3-1 (or the pseudogene TRBV3-2) and TRBJ2-3, with 7 bases identical to TRBD2. Germline CDR1 LGHDT, CDR2 YNNKEL (reference sequence). Trimming took 4 bases from V and 6 from J; bases not matched to a gene: 4. This CDR3 spans 13 amino acids. CDR3 amino acids: CASSPGGRDTQYF. The DNA of the CDR3 is TGTGCCAGCAGCCCCGGGGGGAGGGATACGCAGTATTTT.

This clone was recorded only once. The rearrangement links TRBV5-5 to TRBJ1-2, with D perhaps TRBD1 (6 bases). Germline V gene sequence: CDR1 SGHKS, CDR2 YYEKEE (reference sequence). Deletions cut 3 bases from V and 0 bases from J, with 12 bases between. The CDR3 has 15 residues. The CDR3 here is CASSWGDRPNYGYTF. The CDR3 DNA follows: TGTGCCAGCAGCTGGGGAGACAGGCCTAACTATGGCTACACCTTC.

V usage is TRBV6-1 and J usage is TRBJ2-1; 8 bases match TRBD2. Germline trimming cut 2 bases from V and 8 bases from J; bases unmatched to any gene: 8. From germline, CDR1 is MNHNS and CDR2 SASEGT. The CDR3 is 15 amino acids. Here the CDR3 DNA reads TGTGCCAGCAGTGAAACGGGACTAGGCCTCGATGAGCAGTTCTTC. Translated: CASSETGLGLDEQFF.

In DNA, the CDR3 is TGTGCCAGCAGCCCGGACGGGAGGGTGAACACTGAAGCTTTCTTT. The encoded protein is CASSPDGRVNTEAFF. The chain is built from TRBV11-3 and TRBJ1-1; D not certain. Per germline, CDR1 SGHNT and CDR2 YENEEA. This CDR3 is built from 15 residues. Trimming removed 5 bases from V and 0 bases from J, with 13 bases in between.

There are a few counts of this clone. V is TRBV12-3 or TRBV12-4 and J is TRBJ1-2; 8 positions match TRBD1. The CDR3 runs to 13 residues. The V gene end was trimmed by 6 bases and the J gene end by 4 bases; junction bases not matched to a gene: 4. CDR3 in amino acids: CASRTGGGYGYTF. The CDR3 DNA reads as TGTGCCAGCAGAACAGGGGGAGGCTATGGCTACACCTTC.

In DNA form, the CDR3 reads TGTGCCAGCAGCTTAGGAACCAAGGGAGGGGAGCAGTACTTC. Residues: CASSLGTKGGEQYF. This chain links TRBV7-2 with TRBJ2-7; 7 bases fit TRBD2. V gave up 1 base and J gave up 7 bases; unmatched junction bases: 7. The CDR3 runs to 14 residues. Germline V gene sequence: CDR1 SGHTA, CDR2 FQGNSA. Drawing the rest from reference TRBV7-2 and TRBJ2-7, the complete variable domain is GAGVSQSPSNKVTEKGKDVELRCDPISGHTALYWYRQSLGQGLEFLIYFQGNSAPDKSGLPSDRFSAERTGGSVSTLTIQRTQQEDSAVYLCASSLGTKGGEQYFGPGTRLTVT.

The chain links TRBV18 to TRBJ1-3, with TRBD1 identical over 7 bases. The germline V gene has CDR1 KGHSH and CDR2 LQKENI. V lost 3 bases to trimming and J lost 2 bases; unmatched junction nucleotides: 10. The CDR3 has 17 residues. CDR3 coding DNA: TGTGCCAGCTCACCCGTAGAGGGGGCTTGGGCTGGAAACACCATATATTTT. It yields the protein CASSPVEGAWAGNTIYF.

V is TRBV7-2 and J is TRBJ1-1; D might be TRBD1 (5 bases). V shed 5 bases and J shed 1 base, with 17 bases lying between them. The CDR3 consists of 16 residues. Germline values: CDR1 SGHTA, CDR2 FQGNSA. The CDR3 region is CASSPRAGRTNTEAFF. As DNA, the CDR3 is TGTGCCAGCAGCCCTAGGGCAGGGCGGACGAACACTGAAGCTTTCTTT. Full variable domain (outside the CDR3, taken from reference TRBV7-2 and TRBJ1-1): GAGVSQSPSNKVTEKGKDVELRCDPISGHTALYWYRQSLGQGLEFLIYFQGNSAPDKSGLPSDRFSAERTGGSVSTLTIQRTQQEDSAVYLCASSPRAGRTNTEAFFGQGTRLTVV.

In this sample, this clone turned up a few times. The chain has TRBV12-5 and TRBJ2-1; the match to TRBD2 covers 7 bases. J lost 8 bases, V lost 6 bases, and 16 bases had no gene match. This CDR3 is 16 amino acids long. CDR1 LGHNT and CDR2 FRNRAP come from the germline V gene. The CDR3 spells CASGNKGLTRGYEQFF. In DNA, the CDR3 is TGTGCTAGTGGGAACAAGGGACTAACCCGCGGCTATGAGCAGTTCTTC.

The table lists this clone with a count of one. The chain employs TRBV29-1 and TRBJ2-3, with TRBD1 identical over 9 bases. This CDR3 has 15 residues. Germline assignment: CDR1 SQVTM and CDR2 ANQGSEA. J lost 3 bases, V lost 3 bases, and 7 bases had no gene match. The CDR3 loop is CSVEGTGIGTDTQYF. The CDR3 coding sequence is TGCAGCGTTGAGGGGACAGGGATAGGAACAGATACGCAGTATTTT.

The V and J genes are TRBV19 and TRBJ1-4, with D unresolved. CDR1 and CDR2 (germline): LNHDA, SQIVND (reference sequence). V was shortened by 6 bases and J by 8 bases, with 7 bases between the two germline ends. CDR3 size: 11 residues. Written as DNA, the CDR3 is TGTGCCAGTAGGGAGGCCGAAAAACTGTTTTTT. Translated: CASREAEKLFF.

This chain uses TRBV12-3 or TRBV12-4 with TRBJ1-1; no reliable D call. V lost 5 bases, J lost 8 bases, and 15 bases lay in between. The CDR3 consists of 13 residues. This CDR3 reads CASSPPGNVEAFF. CDR3 DNA sequence: TGTGCCAGCAGTCCCCCCGGGAATGTGGAAGCTTTCTTT.

The V call is TRBV7-6, the J call TRBJ2-7; D is possibly TRBD1 (6 bases). The CDR3 runs to 15 residues. Trimming removed 5 bases at V and 2 bases at J, with 16 bases between. Per the germline V gene, CDR1 is SGHVS and CDR2 is FNYEAQ. This CDR3 is CASSPQGPLPYEQYF. The CDR3 coding sequence is TGTGCCAGCAGCCCCCAGGGGCCCCTTCCCTACGAGCAGTACTTC.

The chain combines TRBV27 with TRBJ2-1; 11 positions match TRBD1. CDR3 size: 14 residues. Trimming took 4 bases from V and 7 from J; bases not matched to a gene: 3. Germline V gene lookup returns CDR1 MNHEY and CDR2 SMNVEV (reference sequence). The CDR3 nucleotides read TGTGCCAGCAGTTCCGGGACAGGGGGAAATGAGCAGTTCTTC. Translation gives CASSSGTGGNEQFF.

This chain joins TRBV27 and TRBJ2-7, with no clear D. Germline CDR1 MNHEY, CDR2 SMNVEV (reference sequence). This CDR3 region has 13 residues. V lost 8 bases and J lost 0, with 11 bases in between. DNA of the CDR3: TGTGCCAGCGGCGAGGATATCTCCTACGAGCAGTACTTC. It is translated as CASGEDISYEQYF.

The CDR3 DNA reads as TGTGCCAGTAGTATCCAGGTATTCGGCGTCTATGGCTACACCTTC. This encodes CASSIQVFGVYGYTF. The chain combines TRBV19 with TRBJ1-2; D not certain. Trimming took 3 bases from V and 4 from J, leaving 15 bases between them. From germline, CDR1 is LNHDA and CDR2 SQIVND (reference sequence). There are 15 residues in the CDR3.

The chain combines TRBV3-1 (or the pseudogene TRBV3-2) with TRBJ1-6; D gene ambiguous. This CDR3 has 16 residues. Per germline, CDR1 LGHDT and CDR2 YNNKEL (reference sequence). Trimming took off 1 base at V and 10 bases at J, with 17 bases between the two ends. CDR3 loop: CASSQGLPGNWSPLHF. The CDR3 DNA sequence: TGTGCCAGCAGCCAAGGCCTCCCCGGGAACTGGTCACCCCTCCACTTT.

About this clone: Other DNA sequences from this sample encode an identical CDR3 as well. V usage is TRBV7-3 and J usage is TRBJ2-1; 12 bases are shared with TRBD2. The CDR3 totals 14 residues. Germline V gives CDR1 SGHTA, CDR2 FQGTGA. V shed 6 bases, J shed 8 bases, and the junction held 5 bases outside the gene matches. In nucleotides, the CDR3 is TGTGCCAGCAGTCCTAGCGGGGGGGCCTATGAGCAGTTCTTC. Protein product: CASSPSGGAYEQFF.

J is TRBJ1-2 and V is TRBV29-1; 10 positions match TRBD1. The CDR3 extends over 13 amino acids. The germline CDR1 and CDR2 sequences are SQVTM and ANQGSEA. Trimming removed 6 bases from V and 3 bases from J; junction bases left unmatched: 4. This CDR3 reads CSVGQGRDYGYTF. In DNA, the CDR3 is TGCAGCGTGGGACAGGGGCGGGACTATGGCTACACCTTC.